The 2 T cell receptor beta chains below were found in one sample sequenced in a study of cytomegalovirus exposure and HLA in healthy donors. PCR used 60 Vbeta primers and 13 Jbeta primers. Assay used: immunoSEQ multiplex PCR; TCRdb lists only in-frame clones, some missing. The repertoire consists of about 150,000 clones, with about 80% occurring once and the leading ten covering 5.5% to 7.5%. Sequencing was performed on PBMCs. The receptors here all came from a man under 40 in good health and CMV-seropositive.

CDR3: CASSEAGQGPATNEKLFF. CDR3 nucleotides: TGTGCCAGCAGTGAAGCCGGGCAGGGCCCTGCAACTAATGAAAAACTGTTTTTT. V usage is TRBV6-1 and J usage is TRBJ1-4, with D possibly TRBD1 on 5 matching bases. V shed 0 bases and J shed 0 bases, with 14 bases lying between them. The germline CDR1 and CDR2 sequences are MNHNS and SASEGT. The CDR3 length is 18 residues.

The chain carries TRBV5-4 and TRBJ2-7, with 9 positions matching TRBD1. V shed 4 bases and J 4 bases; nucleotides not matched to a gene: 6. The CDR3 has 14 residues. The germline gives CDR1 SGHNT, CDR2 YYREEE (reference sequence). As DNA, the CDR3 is TGTGCCAGCAGCCAGAGACAGGGGGAATACGAGCAGTACTTC. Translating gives CASSQRQGEYEQYF.